Below are 21 T cell receptor beta chains sequenced from a single sample in a study of blood T cell repertoires in COVID-19. The method was immunoSEQ multiplex PCR; TCRdb's version includes in-frame clones alone and lacks a portion of them. The sample carries about 200,000 clones, about 80% recorded once. Sequenced input: PBMCs or T cells enriched from blood (not recorded which). The receptors here all came from a man in his forties who had recovered from COVID-19.

This chain uses TRBV5-6 with TRBJ1-2; D might be TRBD1 (5 bases). The CDR3 runs 14 residues. Germline V gene sequence: CDR1 SGHDT, CDR2 YYEEEE. Trimming cost V 1 base and J 6 bases, with 13 bases left between them. CDR3 protein: CASSLHTGGDGYTF. CDR3 nucleotides: TGTGCCAGCAGCTTGCATACAGGCGGGGATGGCTACACCTTC.

CDR3 nucleotides: TGCGCCAGCAGCTCAAAAAGAGACAGGGACCATGGCTACACCTTC. This codes for CASSSKRDRDHGYTF. The V gene is TRBV5-1, the J gene TRBJ1-2; 7 positions agree with TRBD1. Trimming took 3 bases from V and 6 from J; bases not matched to a gene: 11. The CDR3 has 15 amino acids. Germline V gene data show CDR1 as SGHRS and CDR2 as YFSETQ. Drawing the rest from reference TRBV5-1 and TRBJ1-2, the complete variable domain is KAGVTQTPRYLIKTRGQQVTLSCSPISGHRSVSWYQQTPGQGLQFLFEYFSETQRNKGNFPGRFSGRQFSNSRSEMNVSTLELGDSALYLCASSSKRDRDHGYTFGSGTRLTVV.

V usage is TRBV15 and J usage is TRBJ2-7; the match to TRBD1 covers 10 bases. Germline CDR1 and CDR2: LNHNV and YYDKDF (reference sequence). CDR3 length: 15 residues. After removal of 5 bases from V and 3 bases from J, the junction contained 7 bases not matched to a gene. CDR3 nucleotide sequence: TGTGCCACCAGCCCAAGAGGGGACAGGGGCTACGAGCAGTACTTC. Residues: CATSPRGDRGYEQYF.

The chain links TRBV5-6 to TRBJ1-5; no reliable D call. Germline V lookup: CDR1 SGHDT, CDR2 YYEEEE. The CDR3 contains 13 residues. Deletions cut 2 bases from V and 6 bases from J, with 9 bases between. Here the CDR3 reads CASSFGVFQPQHF. The CDR3 nucleotides read TGTGCCAGCAGCTTCGGAGTTTTTCAGCCCCAGCATTTT.

The J gene is TRBJ2-3, the V gene TRBV6-5; TRBD1 agrees at 9 bases. In germline, CDR1 is MNHEY, CDR2 SVGAGI. This CDR3 has 14 residues. V lost 6 bases, J lost 4 bases, and 5 bases stayed unmatched. This CDR3 is CASRRDRVADTQYF. The CDR3 nucleotides are TGTGCCAGCAGGAGGGACAGGGTGGCAGATACGCAGTATTTT.

The rearrangement links TRBV9 to TRBJ2-6; D not resolved. Germline V lookup: CDR1 SGDLS, CDR2 YYNGEE. CDR3 size: 12 residues. Trimming took 6 bases from V and 2 from J, leaving 3 bases between them. CDR3 amino acids: CASNTGANVLTF. The DNA of the CDR3 is TGTGCCAGCAATACTGGGGCCAACGTCCTGACTTTC.

The chain is built from TRBV18 and TRBJ2-3, with 13 positions matching TRBD2. The ends lost 3 bases at V and 7 bases at J; junction bases unmatched: 13. Germline CDR1 KGHSH, CDR2 LQKENI. The CDR3 totals 18 residues. The CDR3 loop is CASSPTYPGTSGTYTQYF. The CDR3 coding sequence is TGTGCCAGCTCACCTACTTACCCCGGGACTAGCGGGACTTATACGCAGTATTTT.

This chain links TRBV10-3 with TRBJ1-1; 12 positions match TRBD1. The CDR3 runs 13 residues. In germline, CDR1 is ENHRY, CDR2 SYGVKD. J lost 11 bases, V lost 8 bases, and 9 bases had no gene match. CDR3 nucleotides: TGTGCCATCTGGGACAGGGGGCGGATAGATGCTTTCTTT. Its protein is CAIWDRGRIDAFF.

This chain connects TRBV21-1 to TRBJ1-3; the table names TRBD1, a call not compared with the DNA. TRBV21-1 is flagged as a pseudogene. The CDR3 contains 18 residues. The CDR3 DNA sequence: TGTGCCAGCAGCAGAGCTTACCCAGGGGGCGCGTCTGGAAACACCATATATTTT. It yields the protein CASSRAYPGGASGNTIYF.

CDR3 sequence: CSVADPAAIEAFF. The CDR3 DNA is TGCAGCGTTGCTGACCCCGCGGCAATTGAAGCTTTCTTT. This chain uses TRBV29-1 with TRBJ1-1; D is uncertain. Looked up from germline, CDR1 is SQVTM and CDR2 is ANQGSEA. The CDR3 has 13 residues. Trimming shortened V by 4 bases and J by 7 bases, and 16 bases separated the two germline ends.

This clone was found a few times. The chain couples TRBV6-5 to TRBJ1-6; D gene uncertain. The CDR3 covers 13 residues. V was clipped by 5 bases and J by 8 bases, with 10 bases between them. The germline V gene encodes CDR1 MNHEY and CDR2 SVGAGI. CDR3 residues: CASSHQRDSPLHF. The CDR3 DNA follows: TGTGCCAGCAGTCACCAGAGGGATTCACCCCTCCACTTT.

The rearrangement joins TRBV11-3 to TRBJ2-3; D is ambiguous. Trimming took 0 bases from V and 8 from J, leaving 15 bases between them. Looked up from germline, CDR1 is SGHNT and CDR2 is YENEEA. This CDR3 contains 15 residues. CDR3 in DNA: TGTGCCAGCAGCTTAGATCATCTTAACCAGGCTACGCAGTATTTT. Amino acids: CASSLDHLNQATQYF.

The CDR3 coding sequence is TGTGCCAGCAGCTCGACAGGGGGTAGCAATCAGCCCCAGCATTTT. Translation gives CASSSTGGSNQPQHF. This rearrangement joins TRBV11-2 to TRBJ1-5; TRBD1 agrees at 9 bases. Trimming took 4 bases from V and 0 from J; bases not matched to a gene: 1. The CDR3 has 15 residues. Per the germline V gene, CDR1 is SGHAT and CDR2 is FQNNGV.

The chain carries TRBV4-2 and TRBJ1-2; 11 nucleotides align to TRBD1. This CDR3 comprises 18 residues. Germline CDR1 is LGHNA and CDR2 is YNFKEQ. Losses at the gene ends were 4 bases for V and 3 bases for J; bases not matched to a gene: 13. The CDR3 region has the DNA TGTGCCAGCAGCCTCGGACAGGGGGCGGAGGGGGTTGACTATGGCTACACCTTC. Its translation: CASSLGQGAEGVDYGYTF.

The V gene is TRBV6-5, the J gene TRBJ2-1, with 9 bases identical to TRBD2. Germline assignment: CDR1 MNHEY and CDR2 SVGAGI. Unmatched junction bases numbered 6, after V lost 6 bases and J lost 6 bases. This CDR3 has 14 residues. CDR3 amino acids: CASSSGLASNEQFF. CDR3 nucleotide sequence: TGTGCCAGCAGCTCGGGACTAGCATCCAATGAGCAGTTCTTC.

In DNA form, the CDR3 reads TGCGCCAGCAGCATCGGGACAGCCGCGTCCGGAAACACCATATATTTT. Its protein product is CASSIGTAASGNTIYF. The genes are TRBV5-1 and TRBJ1-3, with 7 nucleotides matching TRBD1. Trimming cost V 4 bases and J 4 bases; bases outside gene matches: 11. Germline CDR1 SGHRS, CDR2 YFSETQ. The CDR3 is 16 amino acids.

The chain is built from TRBV3-1 (or the pseudogene TRBV3-2) and TRBJ1-5; the D gene is possibly TRBD1 (5 bases). Trimming cost V 1 base and J 8 bases, with 18 bases left between them. Germline V lookup: CDR1 LGHDT, CDR2 YNNKEL (reference sequence). The CDR3 covers 16 residues. CDR3 nucleotides: TGTGCCAGCAGCCAAGGACCGGGACTTAGGGGAGAGCCCCAGCATTTT. Translation gives CASSQGPGLRGEPQHF.

The CDR3 protein is CASSGRTGCTLNTEAFF. CDR3 nucleotide sequence: TGTGCCAGCAGCGGGCGCACAGGGTGCACCCTGAACACTGAAGCTTTCTTT. The rearrangement joins TRBV21-1 to TRBJ1-1; no check of the table's D call, TRBD1, against the DNA was made. TRBV21-1 represents a pseudogene. The CDR3 runs 17 residues.

The chain has TRBV5-1 and TRBJ2-1, with 9 bases that match TRBD2. Germline V lookup: CDR1 SGHRS, CDR2 YFSETQ. The CDR3 has 15 residues. Trimming removed 0 bases from V and 3 bases from J; junction bases left unmatched: 1. The CDR3 DNA is TGCGCCAGCAGCTTGGGACTAGCGGACTACAATGAGCAGTTCTTC. Amino acids: CASSLGLADYNEQFF.

This clone has only one observation. The genes are TRBV14 and TRBJ2-1; 7 bases align to TRBD1. CDR1 is SGHDN and CDR2 is FVKESK in the germline V gene. This CDR3 is 16 amino acids long. V was clipped by 4 bases and J by 2 bases; unmatched bases: 8. The CDR3 region has the DNA TGTGCCAGCAGCCGATTACAGGGGAGAACCTACAATGAGCAGTTCTTC. This sequence encodes CASSRLQGRTYNEQFF.

The chain recombines TRBV5-1 with TRBJ1-3; 8 positions agree with TRBD1. This CDR3 comprises 16 residues. Germline CDR1 is SGHRS and CDR2 is YFSETQ. V lost 3 bases to trimming and J lost 0 bases; unmatched junction nucleotides: 5. The CDR3 protein is CASSSGQGFSGNTIYF. CDR3 DNA: TGCGCCAGCAGCTCAGGACAGGGTTTCTCTGGAAACACCATATATTTT.